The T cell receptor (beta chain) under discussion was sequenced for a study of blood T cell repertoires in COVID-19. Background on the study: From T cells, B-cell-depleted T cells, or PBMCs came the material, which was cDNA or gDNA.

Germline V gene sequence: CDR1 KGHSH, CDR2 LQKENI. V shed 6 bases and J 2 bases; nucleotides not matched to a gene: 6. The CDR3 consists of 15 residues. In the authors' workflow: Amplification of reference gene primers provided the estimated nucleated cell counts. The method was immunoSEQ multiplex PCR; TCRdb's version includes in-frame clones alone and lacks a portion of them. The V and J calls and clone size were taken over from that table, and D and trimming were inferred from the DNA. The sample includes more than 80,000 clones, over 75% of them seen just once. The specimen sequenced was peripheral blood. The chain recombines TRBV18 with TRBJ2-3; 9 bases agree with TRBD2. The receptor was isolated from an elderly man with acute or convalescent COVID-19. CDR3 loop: CASSTRLADTDTQYF. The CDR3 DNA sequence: TGTGCCAGCTCGACCCGACTAGCGGACACAGATACGCAGTATTTT.